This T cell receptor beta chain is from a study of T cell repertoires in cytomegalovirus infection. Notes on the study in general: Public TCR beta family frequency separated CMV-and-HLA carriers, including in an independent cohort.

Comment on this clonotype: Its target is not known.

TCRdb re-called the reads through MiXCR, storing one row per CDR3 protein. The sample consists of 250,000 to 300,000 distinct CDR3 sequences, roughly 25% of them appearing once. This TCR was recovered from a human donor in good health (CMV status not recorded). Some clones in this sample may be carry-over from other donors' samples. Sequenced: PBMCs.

CDR3 DNA: TGTGCCAGCAGCCAAGACTCCGGGACAGTTTATTCTGAAGCTTTCTTT. It is translated as CASSQDSGTVYSEAFF. The chain couples TRBV14 to TRBJ1-1, with TRBD1 matching 7 bases. Germline lookup yields CDR1 SGHDN and CDR2 FVKESK. V lost 0 bases to trimming and J lost 6 bases; unmatched junction nucleotides: 10. This CDR3 contains 16 residues.